Reported below is one TCR beta chain. This sample was included in a study of cytomegalovirus exposure and HLA in healthy donors. In the study overall: Clustering assigned 70% to 85% of the approximately 400 genotyped donors to the Caucasian-associated ancestry cluster.

Vbeta (60) and Jbeta (13) primers were used in the PCR. Using immunoSEQ multiplex PCR, the repertoire was profiled, and TCRdb retains in-frame clones only, with some absent. Of about 130,000 clones listed, roughly 82% are singletons. The V gene's germline CDR1 is MRHNA and CDR2 SNTAGT. This CDR3 contains 14 residues. The V and J ends lost 10 bases and 4 bases, in that order; junction bases with no gene match: 12. As for the donors, each was a healthy bone marrow donor. Nominally healthy donors were sampled, though unrecorded immune exposures were likely. The chain is built from TRBV6-4 and TRBJ2-7; 8 bases fit TRBD2. The sequenced sample consisted of PBMCs. The TCR originated in a man aged 50 or older in good health and CMV-seronegative. The CDR3 protein is CAINGGARRYEQYF. CDR3 bases: TGTGCCATCAACGGGGGGGCGAGGCGGTACGAGCAGTACTTC.